Described below is a single TCR beta chain sequence and its context. Trimming took off 0 bases at V and 3 bases at J, with 8 bases between the two ends. CDR3 length: 14 residues. Germline V gene data show CDR1 as SGDLS and CDR2 as YYNGEE. In the original processing: Estimates of nucleated cell counts were drawn from the amplification of reference gene primers. Method: immunoSEQ multiplex PCR; TCRdb's copy keeps in-frame clones and lacks some. The DNA was the basis for D and trimming; V, J and clone size are from that table. The sample includes roughly 81,000 clones, around 80% seen only once; the top ten take 8% to 13%. This specimen belongs to a study of blood T cell repertoires in COVID-19. Across the whole study: COVID-19 samples from acute and convalescent phases originated in the United States, Italy and Spain. T cells, B-cell-depleted T cells, or PBMCs provided the cDNA or gDNA that served as material.

The sequence came from a man in his fifties or sixties with acute or convalescent COVID-19. The J gene is TRBJ2-3, the V gene TRBV9; TRBD2 is a possible D gene (5 bases). Sequenced input: peripheral blood. CDR3 in amino acids: CASSVVSGTDTQYF. The CDR3 DNA reads TGTGCCAGCAGCGTAGTCAGCGGTACAGATACGCAGTATTTT.